The present T cell receptor beta chain was sequenced within a study of cytomegalovirus exposure and HLA in healthy donors. Notes on the study in general: Most observed TCR sequences were rare, whereas some public TCRs were detected in many donors. Researchers reported that a few CMV-associated chains were confirmed in vitro as CMV antigen-specific.

Clones were sequenced by immunoSEQ multiplex PCR, and TCRdb holds only the in-frame ones, with some missing. The sample records around 300,000 clones, around 86% being singletons. Trimming pared 4 bases from V and 0 bases from J, leaving 13 bases between. This CDR3 contains 16 residues. A remark on this clone: Its antigen is unidentified.

The V and J genes are TRBV6-7 and TRBJ1-5; D may be TRBD1 (6 bases). TRBV6-7 is an ORF, and what it does is uncertain. The receptor was derived from a woman aged 18-29 years in good health and CMV-seronegative. The sequenced material came from PBMCs. CDR3 in amino acids: CASSSGTTDSNQPQHF. The CDR3 bases are TGTGCCAGCAGTTCCGGGACAACTGATAGCAATCAGCCCCAGCATTTT.